These T cell receptor beta chains were read from a single sample in a study of blood T cell repertoires in COVID-19. Profiled with immunoSEQ multiplex PCR; TCRdb holds only in-frame clones, not every one. The data contain approximately 500,000 clones, roughly 88% of them seen just once; the ten biggest clones take up less than 2%. The sample comprised PBMCs or T cells enriched from blood (not recorded which). Receptor source: a woman in her thirties or forties who had recovered from COVID-19. The CDR3 runs from the conserved cysteine through the conserved F or W. A D gene is named only where the DNA matches it firmly. Where a row states a size, it is once, few, many or the class of an expanded clone; other rows omit it.

13,NA,TRBV28,TRBJ2-3,NA,CASSLAGTDTQYF,TGTGCCAGCAGTTTAGCAGGAACAGATACGCAGTATTTT
14,NA,TRBV9,TRBJ1-2,NA,CASSVADIDYGYTF,TGTGCCAGCAGCGTAGCTGACATCGACTATGGCTACACCTTC
12,NA,TRBV4-2,TRBJ2-7,NA,CASSQGGGEQYF,TGTGCCAGCAGCCAAGGAGGGGGCGAGCAGTACTTC
15,NA,TRBV5-1,TRBJ1-1,NA,CASSSLAGANTEAFF,TGCGCCAGCAGCTCTTTGGCAGGGGCGAACACTGAAGCTTTCTTT
15,TRBD2,TRBV27,TRBJ2-1,NA,CASSLRLAGLNEQFF,TGTGCCAGCAGTCTCAGACTAGCGGGGCTCAATGAGCAGTTCTTC
14,NA,TRBV29-1,TRBJ1-2,NA,CSVDPTGYSDGYTF,TGCAGCGTCGACCCAACAGGATACTCGGATGGCTACACCTTC
13,NA,TRBV25-1,TRBJ1-4,NA,CASSEYPSEKLFF,TGTGCCAGCAGTGAATACCCGTCCGAAAAACTGTTTTTT
13,NA,TRBV27,TRBJ2-2,NA,CASSRQYTGELFF,TGTGCCAGCAGTAGACAGTACACCGGGGAGCTGTTTTTT
16,TRBD1,TRBV5-6,TRBJ1-2,once,CASSSRQGRPYYGYTF,TGTGCCAGCAGCTCCCGACAGGGACGACCTTACTATGGCTACACCTTC
13,NA,TRBV29-1,TRBJ1-6,NA,CSVEGNPGAPLHF,TGCAGCGTTGAAGGGAATCCCGGAGCACCCCTCCACTTT
12,NA,TRBV4-1,TRBJ1-3,NA,CASSPTGNTIYF,TGCGCCAGCAGCCCGACAGGAAACACCATATATTTT
16,NA,TRBV7-6,TRBJ1-1,NA,CASSLGPGTMNTEAFF,TGTGCCAGCAGCTTAGGACCCGGGACTATGAACACTGAAGCTTTCTTT
16,NA,TRBV19,TRBJ2-1,NA,CASSMAAASSYNEQFF,TGTGCCAGTAGTATGGCTGCGGCGAGCTCCTACAATGAGCAGTTCTTC
18,TRBD1,TRBV19,TRBJ2-2,NA,CASLPREGDSQNTGELFF,TGTGCCAGCCTTCCCAGAGAGGGGGACAGTCAAAACACCGGGGAGCTGTTTTTT
14,NA,TRBV5-1,TRBJ2-1,NA,CASSLGRGADEQFF,TGCGCCAGCAGCTTGGGACGGGGAGCCGATGAGCAGTTCTTC
15,TRBD1,TRBV10-3,TRBJ1-3,NA,CAISEFGQVGNTIYF,TGTGCCATCAGTGAGTTCGGACAGGTTGGAAACACCATATATTTT
14,NA,TRBV13,TRBJ1-2,NA,CASSLGTVNYGYTF,TGTGCCAGCAGCTTAGGGACAGTTAACTATGGCTACACCTTC
14,TRBD2,TRBV27,TRBJ2-3,NA,CASGSGTRGDTQYF,TGTGCCAGCGGGAGCGGGACTAGGGGCGATACGCAGTATTTT
16,NA,TRBV24-1,TRBJ2-1,NA,CATSDDGGTSLSEQFF,TGTGCCACCAGTGATGACGGCGGGACGTCCCTCAGCGAGCAGTTCTTC
15,TRBD1,TRBV4-2,TRBJ1-1,NA,CASSLPGTGITEAFF,TGTGCCAGCAGCCTTCCCGGGACAGGGATCACTGAAGCTTTCTTT
14,NA,TRBV7-9,TRBJ1-6,NA,CASSLGGASSPLHF,TGTGCCAGCAGCTTAGGGGGCGCGAGTTCACCCCTCCACTTT
15,TRBD1,TRBV5-1,TRBJ2-1,once,CASISGQGSGNEQFF,TGCGCCAGCATTTCGGGACAGGGCTCTGGCAATGAGCAGTTCTTC
14,NA,TRBV29-1,TRBJ2-3,NA,CSVDGHPNTDTQYF,TGCAGCGTGGATGGACACCCCAACACAGATACGCAGTATTTT
17,TRBD1,TRBV27,TRBJ1-2,NA,CASRFSGQRNSNYGYTF,TGTGCCAGCAGATTCTCGGGACAGCGTAACTCTAACTATGGCTACACCTTC
11,NA,TRBV11-2,TRBJ1-1,NA,CASSSGVRAFF,TGTGCCAGCAGCTCAGGGGTTCGAGCTTTCTTT